A single sample gave rise to the 24 T cell receptor beta chains below, sequenced in a study of neurological immune-mediated disorders. TCRdb recomputed calls from the 5' RACE reads with MiXCR, one row per CDR3 protein. The repertoire holds about 77,000 distinct CDR3 sequences, with approximately 10% as singletons. The specimen was PBMCs. Every receptor here comes from a man aged 50 to 59 in good health.

This clonotype was seen more than once but under ten times. The chain combines TRBV27 with TRBJ2-5; the match to TRBD1 covers 9 bases. V was clipped by 6 bases and J by 4 bases; unmatched bases: 6. CDR3 length equals 14 residues. From germline, CDR1 is MNHEY and CDR2 SMNVEV (reference sequence). The CDR3 DNA follows: TGTGCCAGCAGACTACAGGGGGCAGGAGAGACCCAGTACTTC. This codes for CASRLQGAGETQYF.

In its sample, this clonotype was seen many times. The chain couples TRBV9 to TRBJ2-1, with 8 bases lining up with TRBD2. With 4 bases clipped from V and 7 bases from J, the junction kept 13 bases outside the gene matches. The CDR3 sequence is 16 residues long. CDR1 and CDR2 (germline): SGDLS, YYNGEE. The CDR3 here is CASSSRTSSIKNEQFF. Written as DNA, the CDR3 is TGTGCCAGCAGCTCCAGGACTAGCTCCATTAAAAATGAGCAGTTCTTC. Drawing the rest from reference TRBV9 and TRBJ2-1, the complete variable domain is DSGVTQTPKHLITATGQRVTLRCSPRSGDLSVYWYQQSLDQGLQFLIQYYNGEERAKGNILERFSAQQFPDLHSELNLSSLELGDSALYFCASSSRTSSIKNEQFFGPGTRLTVL.

There are many counts of this clonotype. The chain is built from TRBV7-9 and TRBJ2-7, with 7 nucleotides matching TRBD1. The CDR3 has 16 amino acids. V dropped 1 base and J dropped 4; count of bases not matched to a gene: 10. Germline V gives CDR1 SEHNR, CDR2 FQNEAQ (reference sequence). CDR3 protein: CASSLGSVTGIYEQYF. CDR3 DNA sequence: TGTGCCAGCAGCTTAGGGTCCGTGACAGGGATTTACGAGCAGTACTTC.

This clonotype was detected ten times or more. In DNA form, the CDR3 reads TGTGCCAGCAGCCAAGAAAGGAATTCACCCCTCCACTTT. Translating gives CASSQERNSPLHF. The chain recombines TRBV7-9 with TRBJ1-6; D unresolved. CDR1 and CDR2 (germline): SEHNR, FQNEAQ (reference sequence). V dropped 5 bases and J dropped 7 bases, with 9 bases sitting between them. The CDR3 has 13 amino acids. The variable domain in full, completed from reference TRBV7-9 and TRBJ1-6, reads DTGVSQNPRHKITKRGQNVTFRCDPISEHNRLYWYRQTLGQGPEFLTYFQNEAQLEKSRLLSDRFSAERPKGSFSTLEIQRTEQGDSAMYLCASSQERNSPLHFGNGTRLTVT.

Ten or more counts support this clonotype. DNA of the CDR3: TGCGCCAGCAGTGTTTCCCGAGGGGAGACCCAGTACTTC. Translation gives CASSVSRGETQYF. This chain uses TRBV10-1 with TRBJ2-5; maybe TRBD2 (5 bases). CDR3 length: 13 residues. The germline V gene encodes CDR1 WNHNN and CDR2 SYGVQD (reference sequence). V was trimmed by 4 bases and J by 5 bases, leaving 11 bases between them.

This clonotype was recorded at least ten times. The chain carries TRBV7-2 and TRBJ2-3; D perhaps matches TRBD2 (6 bases). Germline assignment: CDR1 SGHTA and CDR2 FQGNSA. The CDR3 runs 14 residues. The V and J ends lost 6 bases and 6 bases respectively, with 16 bases between them. CDR3 bases: TGTGCCAGCAGATCGGGAGCAAATCTTGATACGCAGTATTTT. This translates into CASRSGANLDTQYF.

This clonotype was seen ten or more times. The genes are TRBV10-3 and TRBJ2-1; TRBD1 aligns across 9 bases. The CDR3 is 16 amino acids. The V gene end was trimmed by 5 bases and the J gene end by 6 bases; junction bases not matched to a gene: 11. The germline V gene has CDR1 ENHRY and CDR2 SYGVKD. The CDR3 DNA reads as TGTGCCATCAGTTGGAACCCGGGACAGGGACCCAATGAGCAGTTCTTC. It is translated as CAISWNPGQGPNEQFF.

This clonotype was seen ten or more times. This chain links TRBV5-1 with TRBJ1-1, with TRBD1 matching 7 bases. Germline lookup yields CDR1 SGHRS and CDR2 YFSETQ. V shed 4 bases, J shed 0 bases, and the junction held 6 bases outside the gene matches. The CDR3 has 15 amino acids. CDR3 bases: TGCGCCAGCAGCCGGGAGAGGGGGCTGAACACTGAAGCTTTCTTT. Amino acids: CASSRERGLNTEAFF.

This clonotype has at least ten counts. The V and J genes are TRBV4-1 and TRBJ2-1, with D perhaps TRBD2 (5 bases). V lost 0 bases to trimming and J lost 4 bases, with 10 bases between them. CDR1 is MGHRA, CDR2 YSYEKL, per germline. The CDR3 is 15 amino acids. The CDR3 region is CASSQDGREYNEQFF. In nucleotides, the CDR3 is TGCGCCAGCAGCCAAGATGGTAGGGAGTACAATGAGCAGTTCTTC.

In its sample, this clonotype was seen many times. The CDR3, as DNA: TGCAGTGCTAGAAGACAGGGGTACGAGCAGTACTTC. It encodes CSARRQGYEQYF. The J gene is TRBJ2-7, the V gene TRBV20-1; 8 bases agree with TRBD1. Germline lookup yields CDR1 DFQATT and CDR2 SNEGSKA (reference sequence). The CDR3 consists of 12 residues. Trimming at V came to 2 bases and at J to 4 bases, leaving 1 base not matched to a gene.

The chain couples TRBV28 to TRBJ1-2; tentative D call: TRBD1 (5 bases). Per the germline V gene, CDR1 is MDHEN and CDR2 is SYDVKM. The CDR3 loop spans 13 amino acids. V was cut by 6 bases and J by 3 bases, with 11 bases left in between. In nucleotides, the CDR3 is TGTGCCAGCAGCCCGGGACCGTACTATGGCTACACCTTC. Protein: CASSPGPYYGYTF.

This clonotype was counted at least ten times. The V gene is TRBV12-3 or TRBV12-4, the J gene TRBJ1-5; D is unresolved. V lost 6 bases and J lost 7, with 10 bases in between. This CDR3 region has 12 residues. Here the CDR3 reads CASSQQRQPQHF. The CDR3 DNA reads as TGTGCCAGCAGCCAACAGAGGCAGCCCCAGCATTTT.

This clonotype has ten or more counts. The chain couples TRBV7-2 to TRBJ1-2, with TRBD1 as a possible D gene (6 bases). CDR3 length: 13 residues. V lost 5 bases and J lost 2, with 9 bases in between. Germline-derived CDR1 and CDR2 are SGHTA and FQGNSA. Here the CDR3 DNA reads TGTGCCAGCAGCCCGGACAGAAACTATGGCTACACCTTC. It specifies CASSPDRNYGYTF.

J is TRBJ2-7 and V is TRBV5-1, with a possible D match to TRBD1 (6 bases). CDR1 is SGHRS, CDR2 YFSETQ, per germline. The CDR3 has 15 residues. Trimming left V 0 bases short and J 5 bases short, with 15 bases between. In nucleotides, the CDR3 is TGCGCCAGCAGCTTGGGGACAGTACGGCGGGACGAGCAGTACTTC. It translates to CASSLGTVRRDEQYF.

This clonotype showed up many times. This sequence joins TRBV5-1 and TRBJ2-1, with a weak D call TRBD2 (5 bases). The V end was cut by 0 bases, the J end by 1 base, with 8 bases between. In germline, CDR1 is SGHRS, CDR2 YFSETQ. The CDR3 has 15 amino acids. The chain's CDR3 is CASSLERTSYNEQFF. In nucleotides, the CDR3 is TGCGCCAGCAGCTTGGAGCGGACGTCCTACAATGAGCAGTTCTTC. Supplemented by reference TRBV5-1 and TRBJ2-1, the full variable domain reads KAGVTQTPRYLIKTRGQQVTLSCSPISGHRSVSWYQQTPGQGLQFLFEYFSETQRNKGNFPGRFSGRQFSNSRSEMNVSTLELGDSALYLCASSLERTSYNEQFFGPGTRLTVL.

This clonotype was counted ten times or more. The V call is TRBV6-6, the J call TRBJ2-7; no definite D call. Looked up from germline, CDR1 is MNHNY and CDR2 is SVGAGI (reference sequence). Trimming removed 6 bases from V and 6 bases from J, with 15 bases in between. The CDR3 covers 13 residues. In DNA, the CDR3 is TGTGCCAGCAGCACCAACACCCTCGGCGAGCAGTACTTC. Protein: CASSTNTLGEQYF.

In its sample, this clonotype was seen many times. J is TRBJ2-1 and V is TRBV20-1, with 11 bases matching TRBD2. The CDR3 length is 15 residues. The germline V gene has CDR1 DFQATT and CDR2 SNEGSKA (reference sequence). The trim removed 2 bases at V and 5 bases at J, leaving 5 bases unmatched. The CDR3 region has the DNA TGCAGTGCTAGATCCGGGACTAGCGGAAACAATGAGCAGTTCTTC. It encodes CSARSGTSGNNEQFF.

This clonotype has only a few counts. The chain couples TRBV7-2 to TRBJ2-2; D assignment may be TRBD1 or TRBD2 (6 bases each). This CDR3 contains 17 residues. V lost 5 bases, J lost 0 bases, and 16 bases lay in between. Germline V gene lookup returns CDR1 SGHTA and CDR2 FQGNSA. CDR3 in amino acids: CASSLRGTGSNTGELFF. In DNA form, the CDR3 reads TGTGCCAGCAGCCTTAGGGGGACTGGATCGAACACCGGGGAGCTGTTTTTT.

This clonotype was recorded at least ten times. This chain joins TRBV7-2 and TRBJ2-7; 11 bases match TRBD2. The CDR3 sequence is 15 residues long. Germline V gene lookup returns CDR1 SGHTA and CDR2 FQGNSA. J was trimmed by 5 bases and V by 2 bases; bases with no gene match: 5. The DNA of the CDR3 is TGTGCCAGCAGCTTACTAGCGGGGGGTACCCACGAGCAGTACTTC. Translating it yields CASSLLAGGTHEQYF.

This clonotype was detected many times. The chain carries TRBV12-3 or TRBV12-4 and TRBJ2-5; 9 bases map to TRBD1. Trimming took 0 bases from V and 4 from J; bases not matched to a gene: 6. CDR3 length equals 16 residues. The DNA for the CDR3 is TGTGCCAGCAGTTTAGCGCTAGGACAGGGGAGAGAGACCCAGTACTTC. This encodes CASSLALGQGRETQYF.

The sample holds many counts of this clonotype. The V call is TRBV3-1, the J call TRBJ2-5; D perhaps matches TRBD1 (6 bases). V was trimmed by 4 bases and J by 0 bases, leaving 15 bases between them. Germline V lookup: CDR1 LGHDT, CDR2 YNNKEL (reference sequence). The CDR3 is 16 residues long. This CDR3 is CASSPGQSTYQETQYF. The CDR3 DNA reads TGTGCCAGCAGCCCCGGACAGAGCACATACCAAGAGACCCAGTACTTC.

This clonotype was seen repeatedly, ten times or more. This sequence joins TRBV5-5 and TRBJ2-3; D not resolved. The CDR3 is made up of 14 amino acids. Germline loops: CDR1 SGHKS, CDR2 YYEKEE (reference sequence). V dropped 0 bases and J dropped 1 base, with 6 bases sitting between them. CDR3 loop: CASSLVQGTDTQYF. As DNA, the CDR3 is TGTGCCAGCAGCTTGGTCCAGGGCACAGATACGCAGTATTTT.

This clonotype has a count of ten or more. CDR3 coding DNA: TGCGCCAGCAGCTTTTTACGTTCCTCCACCGGGGAGCTGTTTTTT. As protein: CASSFLRSSTGELFF. The chain uses TRBV5-1 and TRBJ2-2; D gene uncertain. V lost 2 bases and J lost 4, with 12 bases in between. The CDR3 has 15 residues. In germline, CDR1 is SGHRS, CDR2 YFSETQ.

The table lists this clonotype with many counts. CDR3 in DNA: TGTGCCATCAGTGAGAGCATACTAAGCAATCAGCCCCAGCATTTT. It yields the protein CAISESILSNQPQHF. The rearrangement joins TRBV10-3 to TRBJ1-5; D gene uncertain. The CDR3 sequence is 15 residues long. Germline CDR1 ENHRY, CDR2 SYGVKD. V lost 2 bases and J lost 1, with 9 bases in between.